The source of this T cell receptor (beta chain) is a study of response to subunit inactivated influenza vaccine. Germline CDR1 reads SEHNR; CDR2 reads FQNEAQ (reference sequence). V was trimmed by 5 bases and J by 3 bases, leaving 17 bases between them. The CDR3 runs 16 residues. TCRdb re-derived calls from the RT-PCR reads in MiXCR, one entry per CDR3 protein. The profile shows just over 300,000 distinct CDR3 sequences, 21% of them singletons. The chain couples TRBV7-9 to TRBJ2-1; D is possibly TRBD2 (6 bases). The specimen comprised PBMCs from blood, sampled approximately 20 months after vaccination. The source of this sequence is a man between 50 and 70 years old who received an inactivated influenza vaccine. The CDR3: CASSPVGTGFYNEQFF. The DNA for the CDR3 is TGTGCCAGCAGCCCGGTTGGGACTGGGTTCTACAATGAGCAGTTCTTC.